Shown below are 27 T cell receptor beta chains from a single sample sequenced in a study of OX40 agonist ivuxolimab in advanced cancers. Some clones are missing from TCRdb's copy, which holds only in-frame ones; the method was immunoSEQ multiplex PCR. The data hold approximately 100,000 clones, with roughly 87% observed a single time. The material sequenced was CD4+ or CD8+ T cells sorted from blood, taken in a trial of the OX40 agonist ivuxolimab. The source of these receptors is an adult with an advanced solid tumor such as melanoma, head and neck, liver or kidney cancer.

The V gene is TRBV6-5, the J gene TRBJ2-1; TRBD1 agrees at 9 bases. The germline V gene has CDR1 MNHEY and CDR2 SVGAGI. V lost 4 bases, J lost 7 bases, and 11 bases stayed unmatched. CDR3 size: 16 residues. CDR3 DNA: TGTGCCAGCAGTTCGCCCTCGGGACAGGGTAGGAATGAGCAGTTCTTC. Protein sequence: CASSSPSGQGRNEQFF.

The genes are TRBV4-3 and TRBJ2-1, with D perhaps matching TRBD2 (6 bases). V dropped 5 bases and J dropped 0 bases, with 14 bases sitting between them. The CDR3 runs to 16 residues. Germline V gives CDR1 LGHNA, CDR2 YSLEER. CDR3: CASSSRAGSSYNEQFF. CDR3 DNA sequence: TGCGCCAGCAGCAGTCGGGCGGGGAGCTCCTACAATGAGCAGTTCTTC.

J is TRBJ2-7 and V is TRBV7-2, with TRBD2 identical over 10 bases. After removal of 4 bases from V and 4 bases from J, the junction contained 7 bases not matched to a gene. CDR1 SGHTA and CDR2 FQGNSA come from the germline V gene. CDR3 length: 15 residues. CDR3 sequence reads: CASSSRLAGEYEQYF. Here the CDR3 DNA reads TGTGCCAGCAGCTCCCGGCTAGCGGGAGAATACGAGCAGTACTTC.

V and J are TRBV30 and TRBJ1-5; 7 bases map to TRBD1. This CDR3 spans 14 amino acids. The germline gives CDR1 GTSNPN, CDR2 SVGIG (reference sequence). V was clipped by 0 bases and J by 6 bases; unmatched bases: 5. The CDR3 here is CAWSVDRDGQPQHF. The CDR3 DNA sequence: TGTGCCTGGAGTGTTGACAGGGACGGTCAGCCCCAGCATTTT.

The J gene is TRBJ2-7, the V gene TRBV6-1, with 9 positions matching TRBD1. There are 16 residues in the CDR3. The trim removed 2 bases at V and 3 bases at J, leaving 8 bases unmatched. Germline V CDR1 and CDR2: MNHNS, SASEGT. The CDR3 here is CASSEPTGGPGYEQYF. The DNA of the CDR3 is TGTGCCAGCAGTGAACCCACAGGGGGCCCGGGCTACGAGCAGTACTTC.

The chain uses TRBV7-9 and TRBJ1-4; TRBD1 is a possible D gene (5 bases). CDR1 and CDR2 from the germline V gene are SEHNR and FQNEAQ (reference sequence). The V end lost 2 bases, the J end lost 0 bases, and 7 bases lay between the germline ends. The CDR3 contains 15 residues. The CDR3, as DNA: TGTGCCAGCAGCTTAACAGGTGCAACTAATGAAAAACTGTTTTTT. Translated, it gives CASSLTGATNEKLFF.

The chain joins TRBV19 to TRBJ2-3; possible D gene TRBD2, 7 bases. V was trimmed by 10 bases and J by 6 bases, leaving 20 bases between them. Germline loops: CDR1 LNHDA, CDR2 SQIVND (reference sequence). The CDR3 covers 14 residues. The CDR3 DNA reads TGTGCCACCCTCTTGCGGGGGCCCTCGGATACGCAGTATTTT. Translation gives CATLLRGPSDTQYF.

The count of this clone is one. The V call is TRBV30, the J call TRBJ2-3; TRBD1 is a possible D gene (5 bases). Trimming left V 7 bases short and J 8 bases short, with 19 bases between. CDR3 size: 13 residues. The germline V gene encodes CDR1 GTSNPN and CDR2 SVGIG (reference sequence). The DNA for the CDR3 is TGTGCCTTAAGGGGATCCCAGGGCCGTACGCAGTATTTT. As protein: CALRGSQGRTQYF.

This sequence joins TRBV5-1 and TRBJ2-5; D might be TRBD1 (6 bases). This CDR3 spans 17 amino acids. Germline V gene lookup returns CDR1 SGHRS and CDR2 YFSETQ. Trimming shortened V by 0 bases and J by 2 bases, and 17 bases separated the two germline ends. CDR3 sequence: CASSLALVRGLQETQYF. The DNA for the CDR3 is TGCGCCAGCAGCTTGGCTCTTGTCAGGGGATTACAAGAGACCCAGTACTTC.

The rearrangement links TRBV9 to TRBJ2-3, with D perhaps matching TRBD2 (6 bases). Germline CDR1 is SGDLS and CDR2 is YYNGEE. Between the trimmed V and J ends, which lost 4 bases and 0 bases, there was a span of 15 bases. CDR3 length equals 16 residues. CDR3 amino acids: CASSPGRGTSTDTQYF. CDR3 DNA sequence: TGTGCCAGCAGCCCCGGGCGGGGAACTAGCACAGATACGCAGTATTTT.

The chain recombines TRBV6-1 with TRBJ2-3; possible D gene TRBD2, 5 bases. Germline CDR1 and CDR2: MNHNS and SASEGT. Trimming took 7 bases from V and 3 from J, leaving 14 bases between them. The CDR3 is 14 amino acids. CDR3 nucleotides: TGTGCCAGCACCGAAGGTCTAGCAACAGATACGCAGTATTTT. It is translated as CASTEGLATDTQYF.

CDR3 bases: TGTGCCAGCAGCTTAGTAGCCTCCCTAAGCACAGATACGCAGTATTTT. This translates into CASSLVASLSTDTQYF. The chain joins TRBV11-2 to TRBJ2-3, with D unclear. Between the trimmed V and J ends, which lost 1 base and 0 bases, there was a span of 11 bases. The germline gives CDR1 SGHAT, CDR2 FQNNGV. The CDR3 has 16 residues.

CDR3 sequence (DNA): TGTGCCTGGAGTGGAAGTCAGGGCCTGGGCTACACCTTC. Translated, it gives CAWSGSQGLGYTF. The chain joins TRBV30 to TRBJ1-2; D possibly corresponds to TRBD1 (5 bases). CDR3 size: 13 residues. V lost 1 base to trimming and J lost 8 bases, with 14 bases between them. Germline V lookup: CDR1 GTSNPN, CDR2 SVGIG (reference sequence).

This chain links TRBV5-1 with TRBJ1-1, with a tentative D call TRBD1 (5 bases). This CDR3 contains 15 residues. Germline lookup yields CDR1 SGHRS and CDR2 YFSETQ. Trimming shortened V by 2 bases and J by 2 bases, and 13 bases separated the two germline ends. Written as DNA, the CDR3 is TGCGCCAGCAGCTTAGAACCGGGGGTCAACACTGAAGCTTTCTTT. This sequence encodes CASSLEPGVNTEAFF.

This sequence joins TRBV11-1 and TRBJ2-1; 10 bases align to TRBD1. J was trimmed by 6 bases and V by 4 bases; bases with no gene match: 6. CDR1 SGHAT and CDR2 FQDESV come from the germline V gene (reference sequence). The CDR3 extends over 15 amino acids. The CDR3 nucleotides read TGTGCCAGCAGCTCTGGGACAGGGGCTGTCAATGAGCAGTTCTTC. Translation: CASSSGTGAVNEQFF.

V and J are TRBV2 and TRBJ2-1; 9 nucleotides line up with TRBD2. This CDR3 has 16 amino acids. Germline CDR1 reads SNHLY; CDR2 reads FYNNEI. J lost 4 bases, V lost 3 bases, and 7 bases had no gene match. CDR3 loop: CASSDSGLALYNEQFF. The DNA of the CDR3 is TGTGCCAGCAGTGATTCGGGACTAGCTCTGTACAATGAGCAGTTCTTC. Combining the CDR3 with reference TRBV2 and TRBJ2-1 gives the whole variable domain EPEVTQTPSHQVTQMGQEVILRCVPISNHLYFYWYRQILGQKVEFLVSFYNNEISEKSEIFDDQFSVERPDGSNFTLKIRSTKLEDSAMYFCASSDSGLALYNEQFFGPGTRLTVL.

The genes are TRBV6-6 and TRBJ1-2, with a possible D match to TRBD1 (5 bases). Per germline, CDR1 MNHNY and CDR2 SVGAGI (reference sequence). Trimming removed 8 bases from V and 8 bases from J, with 21 bases in between. The CDR3 covers 14 residues. This CDR3 is CASGLATDNWGYTF. The CDR3 DNA reads as TGTGCCAGCGGGTTGGCGACGGACAACTGGGGCTACACCTTC.

The chain couples TRBV7-2 to TRBJ1-1, with unresolved D. Germline loops: CDR1 SGHTA, CDR2 FQGNSA. Trimming took 2 bases from V and 1 from J, leaving 5 bases between them. The CDR3 sequence is 13 residues long. CDR3 in amino acids: CASSLSRNTEAFF. The CDR3 DNA reads as TGTGCCAGCAGCTTATCAAGGAACACTGAAGCTTTCTTT.

The V and J genes are TRBV12-5 and TRBJ2-7; D perhaps matches TRBD1 (6 bases). Deletions cut 6 bases from V and 4 bases from J, with 10 bases between. CDR1 and CDR2 from the germline V gene are LGHNT and FRNRAP. The CDR3 loop spans 12 amino acids. The CDR3 DNA is TGTGCTAGTGGGGCAGGGGATTACGAGCAGTACTTC. It is translated as CASGAGDYEQYF.

The chain is built from TRBV6-8 and TRBJ2-7; 8 bases fit TRBD2. The CDR3 spans 16 residues. The V gene end was trimmed by 0 bases and the J gene end by 1 base; junction bases not matched to a gene: 5. The V gene's germline CDR1 is MNHGY and CDR2 SAAAGT. The DNA for the CDR3 is TGTGCCAGCAGTTACTCACTAGCGGAAAGTTCCTACGAGCAGTACTTC. Translated: CASSYSLAESSYEQYF.

A word on this clone: The limits of the CDR3 on the DNA are not certain, so only TCRdb's listed CDR3 is given. The chain combines TRBV21-1 with TRBJ2-3; TRBD2 is the table's D call, not checked against the DNA. TRBV21-1 is annotated as a pseudogene. The CDR3 has 16 residues if both end residues are counted. CDR3 in amino acids: CASSQVGSGATDTQYF.

The rearrangement uses TRBV9 and TRBJ2-2; D is undetermined. CDR3 length: 13 amino acids. In germline, CDR1 is SGDLS, CDR2 YYNGEE. V lost 3 bases and J 2 bases, leaving 5 bases between the germline ends. CDR3 sequence reads: CASSALNTGELFF. The CDR3 nucleotides are TGTGCCAGCAGCGCCCTAAACACCGGGGAGCTGTTTTTT.

This chain joins TRBV6-1 and TRBJ2-3; TRBD2 aligns across 7 bases. The CDR3 runs to 14 residues. V was pared by 7 bases and J by 1 base, with 5 bases of the junction left unmatched. The V gene's germline CDR1 is MNHNS and CDR2 SASEGT. The DNA for the CDR3 is TGTGCCAGCATTTGGGAGGGAGGCACAGATACGCAGTATTTT. Translation: CASIWEGGTDTQYF.

This sequence joins TRBV4-1 and TRBJ2-5; a weak D match, TRBD2 (6 bases). Between the trimmed V and J ends, which lost 0 bases and 4 bases, there was a span of 18 bases. The CDR3 has 17 residues. Germline assignment: CDR1 MGHRA and CDR2 YSYEKL. Here the CDR3 DNA reads TGCGCCAGCAGCCAAGACGCTAGGCTAGCGATGGGAGAGACCCAGTACTTC. This codes for CASSQDARLAMGETQYF.

This sequence joins TRBV4-2 and TRBJ1-5; TRBD1 matches at 11 bases. This CDR3 contains 16 residues. Germline values: CDR1 LGHNA, CDR2 YNFKEQ. The trim removed 2 bases at V and 6 bases at J, leaving 6 bases unmatched. CDR3: CASSQPDRGQVQPQHF. The CDR3 region has the DNA TGTGCCAGCAGCCAACCGGACAGGGGGCAGGTTCAGCCCCAGCATTTT.

This clone has more than one count but fewer than ten. The chain combines TRBV2 with TRBJ1-2; D remains ambiguous. The CDR3 totals 14 residues. V gave up 0 bases and J gave up 5 bases, with 10 bases separating them. Germline lookup yields CDR1 SNHLY and CDR2 FYNNEI. The chain's CDR3 is CASSEASGSYGYTF. CDR3 nucleotide sequence: TGTGCCAGCAGTGAAGCTTCGGGTTCTTATGGCTACACCTTC.

V usage is TRBV19 and J usage is TRBJ1-2, with TRBD1 as a possible D gene (6 bases). Between the trimmed V and J ends, which lost 8 bases and 5 bases, there was a span of 18 bases. Germline assignment: CDR1 LNHDA and CDR2 SQIVND (reference sequence). The CDR3 covers 14 residues. CDR3 bases: TGTGCCAGTGCCCCGGTAGGGGGGGTTTATGGCTACACCTTC. Translating gives CASAPVGGVYGYTF.